These T cell receptor beta chains were read from a single sample in a study of cytomegalovirus exposure and HLA in healthy donors. The protocol was immunoSEQ multiplex PCR, while the TCRdb copy is restricted to in-frame clones and leaves out a portion. Seen in this sample are 120,000 to 150,000 clones; the ten most common clones hold roughly 1.6%. Input material: PBMCs. The receptors originated from a woman aged 45-65 years in good health and CMV-seronegative. CDR3s include the opening cysteine and the closing phenylalanine or tryptophan. A D gene is named only where the DNA matches it firmly.

>TRBV28|TRBJ2-5|14|TRBD1
TGTGCCAGCAGTTTAACAGGGGCCAGGCAGACCCAGTACTTC
CASSLTGARQTQYF
>TRBV28|TRBJ1-5|14|-
TGTGCCAGCAGTTTACAGGTCCTCAATCAGCCCCAGCATTTT
CASSLQVLNQPQHF
>TRBV19|TRBJ1-1|15|TRBD1
TGTGCCAGTAGTATAGAGGCCAGGGGGTGGACTGAAGCTTTCTTT
CASSIEARGWTEAFF
>TRBV28|TRBJ1-2|18|TRBD1
TGTGCCAGCAGTTCGGCAGGGACAGGGGGCGCGGGGGAATATGGCTACACCTTC
CASSSAGTGGAGEYGYTF
>TRBV7-3|TRBJ2-5|14|TRBD2
TGTGCCAGCAGCTTTGGCGGGAGGTTGGAGACCCAGTACTTC
CASSFGGRLETQYF
>TRBV6-1|TRBJ2-1|17|TRBD1
TGTGCCAGCAGTGCCACCCTAGGGACAGGGGGCAAGAATGAGCAGTTCTTC
CASSATLGTGGKNEQFF
>TRBV6-5|TRBJ2-7|15|TRBD1
TGTGCCAGCAGTTACCAGGACAGGGGAATCAACGAGCAGTACTTC
CASSYQDRGINEQYF
>TRBV5-6|TRBJ2-3|16|-
TGTGCCAGCAGCTTGCCTCGGGGGGCTAGCACAGATACGCAGTATTTT
CASSLPRGASTDTQYF
>TRBV4-2|TRBJ2-7|15|TRBD1
TGTGCCAGCAGCCTGACCGGGACAGGAGCTCACGAGCAGTACTTC
CASSLTGTGAHEQYF
>TRBV9|TRBJ2-5|14|-
TGTGCCAGCAGCGTCACAGGGCACCAAGAGACCCAGTACTTC
CASSVTGHQETQYF
>TRBV11-2|TRBJ1-5|13|-
TGTGCCAGCAGCTTAGAACAGCTTCAGCCCCAGCATTTT
CASSLEQLQPQHF
>TRBV5-1|TRBJ2-7|14|-
TGCGCCAGCAGCTTTTCAGGTTTCTCCTACGAGCAGTACTTC
CASSFSGFSYEQYF
>TRBV5-4|TRBJ2-5|14|TRBD1
TGTGCCAGCAGCAGGCGGGACAGGGGTGAGACCCAGTACTTC
CASSRRDRGETQYF
>TRBV9|TRBJ2-7|18|-
TGTGCCAGCAGCTCACCGACCCACGGACGGGAAAGCTCCTACGAGCAGTACTTC
CASSSPTHGRESSYEQYF
>TRBV18|TRBJ1-1|14|-
TGTGCCAGCTCACCAACAGGCATGAACACTGAAGCTTTCTTT
CASSPTGMNTEAFF
>TRBV27|TRBJ1-2|14|TRBD1
TGTGCCAGCAGTCCATCACAGGGGAACTATGGCTACACCTTC
CASSPSQGNYGYTF
>TRBV4-3|TRBJ2-7|15|-
TGCGCCAGCAGCCAAGGGTCCAGACTAGCCTACGAGCAGTACTTC
CASSQGSRLAYEQYF
>TRBV5-1|TRBJ1-3|17|TRBD1
TGCGCCAGCAGCTTGGACGGACAGGGGGCAGGAGGAAACACCATATATTTT
CASSLDGQGAGGNTIYF
>TRBV7-9|TRBJ1-2|15|-
TGTGCCAGCAGCTCCCTGGACAGCCTAAACTATGGCTACACCTTC
CASSSLDSLNYGYTF
>TRBV7-9|TRBJ2-5|15|TRBD2
TGTGCCAGCAGCTTAGCGTCGACTAGCCAAGAGAACCAGTACTTC
CASSLASTSQENQYF
>TRBV6-5|TRBJ2-2|13|TRBD2
TGTGCCAGCAGCCGCGGGGGACCCGGGGAGCTGTTTTTT
CASSRGGPGELFF
>TRBV28|TRBJ1-4|13|-
TGTGCCAGCAGTTCAGGGTTGGTTGAAAAACTGTTTTTT
CASSSGLVEKLFF
>TRBV9|TRBJ1-3|14|TRBD1
TGTGCCAGCAGCCGCGACAGGGCTGGAAACACCATATATTTT
CASSRDRAGNTIYF